One and the same sample provided the 10 T cell receptor beta chains below, sequenced in a study of human T cells and chemical hapten exposure. Time point denoted: patch test 2, 6 weeks after DPC sensitization. The sample's treatment: therapeutic diphenylcyclopropenone sensitization with weekly scalp DPC. TCRdb reanalysed the RACE reads using MiXCR and keeps one entry per CDR3 protein. The table lists 360,000 or so distinct CDR3 sequences, roughly 6.3% of them singletons. This sample comprised whole blood, obtained in connection with sensitization to the hapten diphenylcyclopropenone (DPC). These TCRs come from a woman younger than 30 with alopecia areata. Some clones in this sample may be carry-over from other donors' samples.

The chain joins TRBV28 to TRBJ1-4; TRBD1 matches 11 bases. Per the germline V gene, CDR1 is MDHEN and CDR2 is SYDVKM. This CDR3 is 15 amino acids long. V lost 4 bases and J lost 7; bases outside the gene matches: 5. CDR3 sequence (DNA): TGTGCCAGCAGTTCAGGAGGGACAGGGGGTGAAAAACTGTTTTTT. Encoded protein: CASSSGGTGGEKLFF.

This clonotype was detected ten times or more. The genes are TRBV12-3 or TRBV12-4 and TRBJ1-2, with TRBD1 identical over 9 bases. CDR3 size: 14 residues. J lost 4 bases, V lost 6 bases, and 6 bases had no gene match. The CDR3 spells CASRGTGNGYGYTF. In DNA, the CDR3 is TGTGCCAGCAGGGGGACAGGGAACGGCTATGGCTACACCTTC.

There are many counts of this clonotype. The V and J genes are TRBV12-3 or TRBV12-4 and TRBJ1-5, with no clear D. CDR3 size: 15 residues. V dropped 2 bases and J dropped 1 base, with 9 bases sitting between them. This CDR3 is CASSLYRVSNQPQHF. Here the CDR3 DNA reads TGTGCCAGCAGTTTATATAGGGTCAGCAATCAGCCCCAGCATTTT.

This clonotype was seen a few times. V gene TRBV3-1 combines with J gene TRBJ1-2; D unclear. V shed 4 bases and J shed 4 bases, with 19 bases lying between them. The CDR3 spans 16 residues. From germline, CDR1 is LGHDT and CDR2 YNNKEL (reference sequence). CDR3 residues: CASSLGGVVSGYGYTF. CDR3 DNA: TGTGCCAGCAGCCTAGGTGGGGTAGTGAGCGGCTATGGCTACACCTTC.

This clonotype occurred many times. The chain combines TRBV7-2 with TRBJ2-2, with 7 bases aligning to TRBD2. Germline values: CDR1 SGHTA, CDR2 FQGNSA. V shed 5 bases, J shed 6 bases, and the junction held 6 bases outside the gene matches. This CDR3 comprises 14 residues. The CDR3 bases are TGTGCCAGCAGCACACAGCGGGAATCCGGGGAGCTGTTTTTT. This translates into CASSTQRESGELFF.

This clonotype occurred many times. This sequence joins TRBV6-5 and TRBJ2-7; the D gene is possibly TRBD1 (5 bases). The CDR3 extends over 16 amino acids. V was pared by 5 bases and J by 2 bases, with 19 bases between. CDR1 is MNHEY, CDR2 SVGAGI, per germline. For the CDR3, the DNA is TGTGCCAGCAGTCGTACCGGGTCCGGCAGGGCCTACGAGCAGTACTTC. Translation gives CASSRTGSGRAYEQYF.

The sample holds many counts of this clonotype. The chain is built from TRBV27 and TRBJ2-7; no definite D call. The CDR3 is 16 amino acids. Germline CDR1 MNHEY, CDR2 SMNVEV (reference sequence). The V and J ends lost 5 bases and 3 bases respectively, with 20 bases between them. CDR3 residues: CASSPGAMNNDYEQYF. CDR3 sequence (DNA): TGTGCCAGCAGTCCCGGTGCAATGAACAACGACTACGAGCAGTACTTC.

V usage is TRBV5-1 and J usage is TRBJ2-7; 14 nucleotides agree with TRBD2. Germline V lookup: CDR1 SGHRS, CDR2 YFSETQ. V shed 3 bases and J 7 bases; nucleotides not matched to a gene: 9. This CDR3 is built from 16 residues. The CDR3 DNA follows: TGCGCCAGCAGCTGGAGGACTAGCGGGGGGCCGGAGGAGCAGTACTTC. Protein product: CASSWRTSGGPEEQYF.

This clonotype was found a few times. The J gene is TRBJ2-3, the V gene TRBV4-3; possibly TRBD1 for D (6 bases). The CDR3 loop spans 14 amino acids. Germline CDR1 reads LGHNA; CDR2 reads YSLEER. The germline V and J ends were trimmed by 2 bases and 4 bases, with 10 bases remaining between them. CDR3 in DNA: TGCGCCAGCAGCCAACACAGGGATGCAGATACGCAGTATTTT. It is translated as CASSQHRDADTQYF.

The chain combines TRBV28 with TRBJ1-1, with D perhaps TRBD1 (5 bases). CDR1 is MDHEN and CDR2 is SYDVKM in the germline V gene. The V gene lost 6 bases and the J gene lost 8 bases, with 22 bases spanning the gap. The CDR3 totals 15 residues. CDR3 protein: CASSYTDSAGREAFF. DNA of the CDR3: TGTGCCAGCAGCTACACCGACAGTGCCGGAAGGGAAGCTTTCTTT.